Below, 21 T cell receptor beta chains from the same sample are listed, as sequenced in a study of blood T cell repertoires in COVID-19. Sequencing was performed with immunoSEQ multiplex PCR; in TCRdb, only in-frame clones are kept and a portion is missing. The sample carries approximately 55,000 clones, approximately 90% recorded once. The sample taken for sequencing was peripheral blood. All receptors come from a man aged 35 to 55 with acute or convalescent COVID-19.

The chain is built from TRBV6-6 and TRBJ2-7, with 8 bases matching TRBD1. The V and J ends lost 0 bases and 0 bases, in that order; junction bases with no gene match: 4. From germline, CDR1 is MNHNY and CDR2 SVGAGI (reference sequence). CDR3 length: 16 amino acids. CDR3 DNA sequence: TGTGCCAGCAGTTACTCCAGGACAGGGAGCTCCTACGAGCAGTACTTC. Translated, it gives CASSYSRTGSSYEQYF.

The V and J genes are TRBV9 and TRBJ2-7; D is perhaps TRBD2 (5 bases). Germline V lookup: CDR1 SGDLS, CDR2 YYNGEE. The length of the CDR3 is 13 residues. The ends were cut back, 4 bases at V and 7 bases at J, with 15 bases in the middle. The CDR3 DNA follows: TGTGCCAGCAGCCCAGGAGGACCACGAGAGCAGTACTTC. Its protein is CASSPGGPREQYF.

A few counts support this clone. The chain uses TRBV11-2 and TRBJ2-3; 14 nucleotides match TRBD2. Germline CDR1 reads SGHAT; CDR2 reads FQNNGV. This CDR3 comprises 18 residues. V was pared by 6 bases and J by 1 base, with 9 bases of the junction left unmatched. The CDR3 loop reads CASSSGTSGSFRTDTQYF. CDR3 DNA sequence: TGTGCCAGCAGTTCCGGGACTAGCGGGAGTTTCCGCACAGATACGCAGTATTTT.

In DNA form, the CDR3 reads TGTGCCATCAGTGGGGACAGGCGAGAAAATTCACCCCTCCACTTT. As protein: CAISGDRRENSPLHF. The chain couples TRBV10-3 to TRBJ1-6; TRBD1 matches at 8 bases. Trimming took 4 bases from V and 7 from J; bases not matched to a gene: 6. The germline V gene encodes CDR1 ENHRY and CDR2 SYGVKD. The CDR3 contains 15 residues.

The chain joins TRBV29-1 to TRBJ1-2; TRBD1 aligns across 7 bases. This CDR3 comprises 13 residues. Trimming cost V 7 bases and J 4 bases; bases outside gene matches: 9. Per the germline V gene, CDR1 is SQVTM and CDR2 is ANQGSEA. The CDR3 nucleotides read TGCAGCGCCGAAGACAGGGCCAGCTATGGCTACACCTTC. As protein: CSAEDRASYGYTF.

In the case of this clone: A read error may explain this, as a much larger clone is one base away. The V call is TRBV4-2, the J call TRBJ2-3; 7 bases match TRBD2. The trim removed 4 bases at V and 5 bases at J, leaving 21 bases unmatched. The CDR3 runs to 19 residues. CDR1 is LGHNA and CDR2 is YNFKEQ in the germline V gene. CDR3 sequence reads: CASSPGEASGALNIDTQYF. CDR3 bases: TGTGCCAGCAGCCCCGGTGAAGCTAGCGGAGCGCTTAACATAGATACGCAGTATTTT.

The chain employs TRBV15 and TRBJ2-1; D is possibly TRBD1 (5 bases). The CDR3 runs to 17 residues. The germline V gene has CDR1 LNHNV and CDR2 YYDKDF (reference sequence). The V end was cut by 6 bases, the J end by 1 base, with 19 bases between. This CDR3 reads CATSQTESIRSYNEQFF. The DNA of the CDR3 is TGTGCCACCAGTCAGACAGAGAGCATTAGATCCTACAATGAGCAGTTCTTC.

The J gene is TRBJ2-1, the V gene TRBV29-1; the match to TRBD1 covers 9 bases. The CDR3 spans 13 residues. Losses at the gene ends were 5 bases for V and 9 bases for J; bases not matched to a gene: 8. Germline CDR1 is SQVTM and CDR2 is ANQGSEA. This CDR3 reads CSVNRGRAGEQFF. CDR3 nucleotides: TGCAGCGTTAACAGGGGGCGCGCAGGTGAGCAGTTCTTC.

V is TRBV5-1 and J is TRBJ2-3; weak D call: TRBD2 (5 bases). The CDR3 is made up of 14 amino acids. The germline gives CDR1 SGHRS, CDR2 YFSETQ. Trimming removed 0 bases at V and 6 bases at J, with 11 bases between. CDR3 region: CASSLAQTGDTQYF. CDR3 coding DNA: TGCGCCAGCAGCTTGGCTCAAACGGGGGATACGCAGTATTTT.

The V gene is TRBV19, the J gene TRBJ1-3, with D possibly matching TRBD1 (6 bases). From germline, CDR1 is LNHDA and CDR2 SQIVND (reference sequence). The CDR3 is 15 residues long. V lost 7 bases to trimming and J lost 3 bases, with 16 bases between them. CDR3 sequence (DNA): TGTGCCAGTATCGGCCTACAGGGCTTTGGAAACACCATATATTTT. Translating gives CASIGLQGFGNTIYF.

DNA of the CDR3: TGTGCCAGCAGTTGGGACACCTACAATGAGCAGTTCTTC. It codes for CASSWDTYNEQFF. The chain uses TRBV12-3 or TRBV12-4 and TRBJ2-1, with D perhaps matching TRBD1 (6 bases). The germline V and J ends were trimmed by 4 bases and 2 bases, with 6 bases remaining between them. The CDR3 spans 13 residues.

This chain uses TRBV6-4 with TRBJ1-1, with 9 nucleotides matching TRBD1. The length of the CDR3 is 14 residues. V was pared by 5 bases and J by 0 bases, with 1 base of the junction left unmatched. CDR1 MRHNA and CDR2 SNTAGT come from the germline V gene. CDR3: CASSRDRVNTEAFF. CDR3 nucleotides: TGTGCCAGCAGTAGGGACAGGGTGAACACTGAAGCTTTCTTT.

The rearrangement links TRBV7-8 to TRBJ2-2, with D possibly being TRBD1 (6 bases). The germline gives CDR1 SGHVS, CDR2 FQNEAQ. The ends were cut back, 4 bases at V and 4 bases at J, with 13 bases in the middle. There are 15 residues in the CDR3. The CDR3 sequence is CASSSNRVRTGELFF. For the CDR3, the DNA is TGTGCCAGCAGCTCAAACAGGGTGCGCACCGGGGAGCTGTTTTTT.

The rearrangement uses TRBV10-2 and TRBJ1-1; a possible D gene is TRBD1 (6 bases). The CDR3 covers 13 residues. Germline V gene lookup returns CDR1 WSHSY and CDR2 SAAADI. Trimming shortened V by 7 bases and J by 5 bases, and 14 bases separated the two germline ends. CDR3 amino acids: CASMSGGATEAFF. The DNA of the CDR3 is TGCGCCAGCATGTCGGGGGGGGCGACTGAAGCTTTCTTT.

For the CDR3, the DNA is TGTGCCAGCTCACCACCGTTCATAGCGGGAGGGGACTACAATGAGCAGTTCTTC. This encodes CASSPPFIAGGDYNEQFF. The gene calls are TRBV18 and TRBJ2-1, with TRBD2 matching over 11 bases. Looked up from germline, CDR1 is KGHSH and CDR2 is LQKENI. Unmatched junction bases numbered 7, after V lost 0 bases and J lost 3 bases. The CDR3 contains 18 residues.

V usage is TRBV15 and J usage is TRBJ2-3; D may be TRBD2 (5 bases). V lost 0 bases and J lost 3, with 7 bases in between. Germline-derived CDR1 and CDR2 are LNHNV and YYDKDF (reference sequence). The CDR3 has 14 amino acids. The CDR3 is CATSRDRGTDTQYF. DNA of the CDR3: TGTGCCACCAGCAGAGATCGGGGAACAGATACGCAGTATTTT.

This rearrangement joins TRBV5-8 to TRBJ2-7, with 9 bases identical to TRBD2. Trimming cost V 2 bases and J 2 bases; bases outside gene matches: 8. Germline loops: CDR1 SGHTS, CDR2 YDEGEE. The CDR3 totals 16 residues. As DNA, the CDR3 is TGTGCCAGCAGCTTTCTTGCGGGAGGGCCCCCCTACGAGCAGTACTTC. The encoded protein is CASSFLAGGPPYEQYF.

The J gene is TRBJ1-5, the V gene TRBV2; D perhaps matches TRBD1 (5 bases). CDR3 length: 14 residues. The V end was cut by 5 bases, the J end by 2 bases, with 10 bases between. Germline CDR1 SNHLY, CDR2 FYNNEI. DNA of the CDR3: TGTGCCAGCAGTTCAATCAGGGGCAATCAGCCCCAGCATTTT. This encodes CASSSIRGNQPQHF.

The rearrangement links TRBV5-1 to TRBJ2-7; D is undetermined. V gave up 4 bases and J gave up 2 bases, with 13 bases separating them. CDR3 size: 14 residues. The germline gives CDR1 SGHRS, CDR2 YFSETQ. As DNA, the CDR3 is TGCGCCAGCAGCCCCCAGGATAATACCTACGAGCAGTACTTC. As protein: CASSPQDNTYEQYF.

This clone has only one observation. This CDR3 reads CASTITPGTYNEQFF. DNA for the CDR3: TGTGCCAGTACCATCACCCCGGGAACCTACAATGAGCAGTTCTTC. V usage is TRBV19 and J usage is TRBJ2-1, with D possibly being TRBD2 (5 bases). This CDR3 comprises 15 residues. With 7 bases removed from V and 2 bases from J, the gap between germline ends came to 15 bases. Looked up from germline, CDR1 is LNHDA and CDR2 is SQIVND (reference sequence).

V gene TRBV7-2 combines with J gene TRBJ2-5; D is possibly TRBD2 (6 bases). The CDR3 covers 17 residues. Germline values: CDR1 SGHTA, CDR2 FQGNSA. Trimming removed 1 base at V and 3 bases at J, with 18 bases between. The CDR3 sequence is CASSLVPGEVVEETQYF. CDR3 nucleotides: TGTGCCAGCAGCTTAGTCCCGGGAGAGGTCGTGGAAGAGACCCAGTACTTC.